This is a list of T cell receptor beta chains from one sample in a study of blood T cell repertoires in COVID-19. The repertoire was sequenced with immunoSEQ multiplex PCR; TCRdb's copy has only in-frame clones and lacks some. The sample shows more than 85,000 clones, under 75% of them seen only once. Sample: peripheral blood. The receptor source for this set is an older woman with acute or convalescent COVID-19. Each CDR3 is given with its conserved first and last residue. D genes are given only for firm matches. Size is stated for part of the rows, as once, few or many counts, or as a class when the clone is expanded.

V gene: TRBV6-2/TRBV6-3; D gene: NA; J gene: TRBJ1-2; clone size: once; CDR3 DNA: TGTGCCAGCAGTGAGGGCCTTTATGGCTACACCTTC; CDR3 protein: CASSEGLYGYTF
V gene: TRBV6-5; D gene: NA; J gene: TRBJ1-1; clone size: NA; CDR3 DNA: TGTGCCAGCAGAGGGGTAGGGGATGATGAAGCTTTCTTT; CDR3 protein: CASRGVGDDEAFF
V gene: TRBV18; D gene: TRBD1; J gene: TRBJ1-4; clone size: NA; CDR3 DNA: TGTGCCAGCTCACCACCCTCCTACGTTGGGACAGGGAATGAAAAACTGTTTTTT; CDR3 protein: CASSPPSYVGTGNEKLFF
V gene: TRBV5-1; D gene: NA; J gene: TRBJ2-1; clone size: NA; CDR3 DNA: TGCGCCAGCAGTACCGACAGATCCTACAATGAGCAGTTCTTC; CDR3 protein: CASSTDRSYNEQFF
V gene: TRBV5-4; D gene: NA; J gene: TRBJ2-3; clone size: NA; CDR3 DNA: TGTGCCAGCAGCCCCCCGTGGAGGGGCGAGACAGATACGCAGTATTTT; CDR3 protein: CASSPPWRGETDTQYF
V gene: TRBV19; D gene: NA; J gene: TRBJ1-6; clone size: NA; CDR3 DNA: TGTGCCATGTCCGGGGTGTTGTATAATTCACCCCTCCACTTT; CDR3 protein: CAMSGVLYNSPLHF
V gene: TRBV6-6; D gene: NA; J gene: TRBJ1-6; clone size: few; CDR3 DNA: TGTGCCAGCAGTTCAGGGGCAAATTCACCCCTCCACTTT; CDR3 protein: CASSSGANSPLHF
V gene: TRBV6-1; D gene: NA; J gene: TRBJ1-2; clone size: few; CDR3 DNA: TGTGCCAGCAGTGAATTATTGTACGCAGGGGCATATGGCTACACCTTC; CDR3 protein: CASSELLYAGAYGYTF
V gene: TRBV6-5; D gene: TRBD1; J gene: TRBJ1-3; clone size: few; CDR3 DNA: TGTGCCCTCTCAACAGGGGGCTCTGGAAACACCATATATTTT; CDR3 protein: CALSTGGSGNTIYF
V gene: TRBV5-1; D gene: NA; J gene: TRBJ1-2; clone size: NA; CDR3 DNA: TGCGCCAGCAGCGTAGGGACAATTTCTAACTATGGCTACACCTTC; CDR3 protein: CASSVGTISNYGYTF